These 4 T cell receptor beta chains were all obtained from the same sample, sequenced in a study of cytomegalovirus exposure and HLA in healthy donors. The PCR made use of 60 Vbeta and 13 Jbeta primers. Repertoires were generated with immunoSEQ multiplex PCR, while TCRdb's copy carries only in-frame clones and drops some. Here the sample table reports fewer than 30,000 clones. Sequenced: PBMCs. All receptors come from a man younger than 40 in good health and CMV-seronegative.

The CDR3 region has the DNA TGTGCCAGCTCACCAGGGACTAGCGGGGCAAACACCGGGGAGCTGTTTTTT. Its protein is CASSPGTSGANTGELFF. The J gene is TRBJ2-2, the V gene TRBV18; 13 bases match TRBD2. The CDR3 loop spans 17 amino acids. The germline V gene has CDR1 KGHSH and CDR2 LQKENI. V lost 2 bases and J lost 2; bases outside the gene matches: 2.

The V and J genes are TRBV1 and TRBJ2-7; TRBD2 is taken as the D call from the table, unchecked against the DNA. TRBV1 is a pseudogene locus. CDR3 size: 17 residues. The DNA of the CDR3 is TGCACCAGCAGCCAAGATTGGGTTAGCGGGGGAGACTACGAGCAGTACTTC. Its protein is CTSSQDWVSGGDYEQYF.

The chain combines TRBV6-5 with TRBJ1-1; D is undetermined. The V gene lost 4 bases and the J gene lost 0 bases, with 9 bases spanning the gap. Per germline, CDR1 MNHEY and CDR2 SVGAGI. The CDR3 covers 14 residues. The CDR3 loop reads CASSSLSLNTEAFF. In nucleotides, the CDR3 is TGTGCCAGCAGTTCCTTAAGCCTGAACACTGAAGCTTTCTTT.

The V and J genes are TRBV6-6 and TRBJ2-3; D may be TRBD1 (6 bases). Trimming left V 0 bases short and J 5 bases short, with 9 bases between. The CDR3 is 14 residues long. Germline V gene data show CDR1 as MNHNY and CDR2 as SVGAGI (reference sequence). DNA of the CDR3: TGTGCCAGCAGTTACTCTGGGGGCGGAGATACGCAGTATTTT. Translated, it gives CASSYSGGGDTQYF.